Below, 6 T cell receptor beta chains from the same sample are listed, as sequenced in a study of T cells in localized non-small cell lung cancer. Profiling relied on immunoSEQ multiplex PCR, and the TCRdb table lists in-frame clones only, not all of them. Of roughly 6,000 clones listed, around 90% are singletons. The sample was peripheral blood, taken before any cancer treatment. The receptors originated from a male donor at least 60 years old with stage I lung adenocarcinoma.

This clone was detected once. The V call is TRBV21-1, the J call TRBJ2-7; the table's D call, TRBD1, was not checked against the DNA. TRBV21-1 is listed as a pseudogene. This CDR3 spans 14 amino acids. CDR3 nucleotides: TGTGCCAGCAGGGTGGAACAGGGACCTTACGAGCAGTACGTC. Protein: CASRVEQGPYEQYV.

V and J are TRBV5-1 and TRBJ1-2; 9 bases map to TRBD1. The CDR3 consists of 15 residues. Germline V lookup: CDR1 SGHRS, CDR2 YFSETQ. J gave up 6 bases and V 7 bases, and 13 bases lay outside the gene matches. CDR3 protein: CASEGTGLGRDGYTF. CDR3 nucleotides: TGCGCCAGCGAAGGGACAGGGTTGGGAAGGGATGGCTACACCTTC.

The chain joins TRBV5-1 to TRBJ1-2, with a weak D call TRBD1 (5 bases). The ends were cut back, 0 bases at V and 3 bases at J, with 12 bases in the middle. Germline assignment: CDR1 SGHRS and CDR2 YFSETQ. This CDR3 is built from 15 residues. CDR3 amino acids: CASSLGPGYDYGYTF. DNA for the CDR3: TGCGCCAGCAGCTTGGGGCCAGGGTATGACTATGGCTACACCTTC.

The chain has TRBV9 and TRBJ1-3; 11 nucleotides line up with TRBD1. V was pared by 3 bases and J by 3 bases, with 2 bases of the junction left unmatched. The CDR3 extends over 15 amino acids. CDR1 is SGDLS and CDR2 is YYNGEE in the germline V gene. CDR3 nucleotides: TGTGCCAGCAGCGCTGGGACAGGGGGTGGAAACACCATATATTTT. It codes for CASSAGTGGGNTIYF. Filled out from reference TRBV9 and TRBJ1-3, the complete variable domain reads DSGVTQTPKHLITATGQRVTLRCSPRSGDLSVYWYQQSLDQGLQFLIQYYNGEERAKGNILERFSAQQFPDLHSELNLSSLELGDSALYFCASSAGTGGGNTIYFGEGSWLTVV.

The chain uses TRBV2 and TRBJ2-5, with 9 bases that match TRBD1. The V and J ends lost 7 bases and 5 bases, in that order; junction bases with no gene match: 11. This CDR3 is 15 amino acids long. Per the germline V gene, CDR1 is SNHLY and CDR2 is FYNNEI. CDR3 bases: TGTGCCAGCACCCTCGCTACAGGGGGCAGGGAGACCCAGTACTTC. This gives the protein CASTLATGGRETQYF.

The gene calls are TRBV11-2 and TRBJ1-1; D not resolved. Germline lookup yields CDR1 SGHAT and CDR2 FQNNGV. The CDR3 covers 14 residues. V was trimmed by 5 bases and J by 1 base, leaving 11 bases between them. The CDR3 region is CASSPTAGNTEAFF. As DNA, the CDR3 is TGTGCCAGCAGCCCGACGGCGGGGAACACTGAAGCTTTCTTT.